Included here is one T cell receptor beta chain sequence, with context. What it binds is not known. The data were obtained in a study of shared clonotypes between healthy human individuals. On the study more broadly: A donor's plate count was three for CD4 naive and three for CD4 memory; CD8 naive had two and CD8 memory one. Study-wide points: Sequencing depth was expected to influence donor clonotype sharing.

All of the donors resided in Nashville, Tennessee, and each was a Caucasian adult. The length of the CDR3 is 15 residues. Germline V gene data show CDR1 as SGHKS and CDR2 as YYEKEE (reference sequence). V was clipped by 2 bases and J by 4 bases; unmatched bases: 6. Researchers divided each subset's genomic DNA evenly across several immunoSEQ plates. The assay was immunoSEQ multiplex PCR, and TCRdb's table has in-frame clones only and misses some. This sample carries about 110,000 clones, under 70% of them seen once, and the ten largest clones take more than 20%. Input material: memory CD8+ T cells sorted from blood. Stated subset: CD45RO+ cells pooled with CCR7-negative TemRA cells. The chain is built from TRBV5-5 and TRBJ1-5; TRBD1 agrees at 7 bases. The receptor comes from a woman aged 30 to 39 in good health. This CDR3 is CASSFTGQLNQPQHF. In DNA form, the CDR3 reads TGTGCCAGCAGCTTCACGGGACAGCTGAATCAGCCCCAGCATTTT.